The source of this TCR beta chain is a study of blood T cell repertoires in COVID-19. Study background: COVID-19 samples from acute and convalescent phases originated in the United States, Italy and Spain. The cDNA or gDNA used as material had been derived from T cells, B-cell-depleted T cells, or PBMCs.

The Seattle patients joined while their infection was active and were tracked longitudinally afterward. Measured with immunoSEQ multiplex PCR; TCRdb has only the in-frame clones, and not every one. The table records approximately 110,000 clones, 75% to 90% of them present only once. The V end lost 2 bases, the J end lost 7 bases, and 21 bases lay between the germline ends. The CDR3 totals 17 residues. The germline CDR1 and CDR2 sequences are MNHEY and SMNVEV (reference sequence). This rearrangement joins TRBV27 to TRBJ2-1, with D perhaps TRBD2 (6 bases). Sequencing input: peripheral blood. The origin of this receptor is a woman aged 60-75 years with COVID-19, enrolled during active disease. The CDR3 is CASSLRVTGVEKNEQFF. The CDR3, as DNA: TGTGCCAGCAGTTTAAGAGTGACGGGGGTCGAGAAGAATGAGCAGTTCTTC.